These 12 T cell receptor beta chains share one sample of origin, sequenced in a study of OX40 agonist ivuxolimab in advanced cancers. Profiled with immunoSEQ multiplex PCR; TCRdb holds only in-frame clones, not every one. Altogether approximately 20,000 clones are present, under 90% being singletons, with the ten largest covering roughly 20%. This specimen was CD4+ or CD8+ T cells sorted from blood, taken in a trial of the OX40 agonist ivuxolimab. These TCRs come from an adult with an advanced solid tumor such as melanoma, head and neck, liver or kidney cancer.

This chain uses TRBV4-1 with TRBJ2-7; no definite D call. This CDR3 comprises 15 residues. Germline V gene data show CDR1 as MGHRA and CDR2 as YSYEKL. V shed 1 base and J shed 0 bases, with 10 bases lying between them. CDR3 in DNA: TGCGCCAGCAGCCAAGGTTGGTCGAGCTCCTACGAGCAGTACTTC. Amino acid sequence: CASSQGWSSSYEQYF.

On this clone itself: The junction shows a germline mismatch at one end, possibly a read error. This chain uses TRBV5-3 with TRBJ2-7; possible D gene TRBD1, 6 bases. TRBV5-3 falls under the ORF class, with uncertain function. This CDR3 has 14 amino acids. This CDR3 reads CASSLAPGDYEQYF. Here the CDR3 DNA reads TGTGCCAGCAGCTTGGCCCCAGGGGACTACGAGCAGTACTTC.

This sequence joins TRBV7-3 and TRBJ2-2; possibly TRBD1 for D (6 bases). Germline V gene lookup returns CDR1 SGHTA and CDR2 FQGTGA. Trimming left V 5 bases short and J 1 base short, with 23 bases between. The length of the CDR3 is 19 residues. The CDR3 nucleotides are TGTGCCAGCAGCCCTAGAGGGGGTCGTCAGTTAGGGAACACCGGGGAGCTGTTTTTT. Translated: CASSPRGGRQLGNTGELFF.

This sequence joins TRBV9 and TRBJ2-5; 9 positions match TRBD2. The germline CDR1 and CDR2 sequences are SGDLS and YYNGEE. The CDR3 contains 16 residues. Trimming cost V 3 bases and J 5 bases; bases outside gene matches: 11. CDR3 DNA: TGTGCCAGCAGCGGACTTAGCGGGAGTAGTCGGGAGACCCAGTACTTC. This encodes CASSGLSGSSRETQYF.

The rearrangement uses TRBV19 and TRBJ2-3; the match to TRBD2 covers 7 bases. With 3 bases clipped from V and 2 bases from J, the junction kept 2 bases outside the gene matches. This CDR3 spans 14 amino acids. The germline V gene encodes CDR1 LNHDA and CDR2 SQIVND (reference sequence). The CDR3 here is CASSMAGVTDTQYF. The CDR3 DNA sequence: TGTGCCAGTAGTATGGCGGGGGTCACAGATACGCAGTATTTT.

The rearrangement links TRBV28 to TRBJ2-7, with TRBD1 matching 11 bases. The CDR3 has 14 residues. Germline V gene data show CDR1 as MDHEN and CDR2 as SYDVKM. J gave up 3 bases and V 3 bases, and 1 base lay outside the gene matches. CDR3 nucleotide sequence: TGTGCCAGCAGTTTCGGGACAGGGGGCTACGAGCAGTACTTC. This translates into CASSFGTGGYEQYF.

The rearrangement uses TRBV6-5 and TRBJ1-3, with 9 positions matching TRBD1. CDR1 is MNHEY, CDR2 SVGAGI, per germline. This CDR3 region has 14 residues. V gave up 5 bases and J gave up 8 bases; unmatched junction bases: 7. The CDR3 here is CASSTGGEGHTIYF. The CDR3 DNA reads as TGTGCCAGCAGTACAGGGGGCGAAGGCCACACCATATATTTT.

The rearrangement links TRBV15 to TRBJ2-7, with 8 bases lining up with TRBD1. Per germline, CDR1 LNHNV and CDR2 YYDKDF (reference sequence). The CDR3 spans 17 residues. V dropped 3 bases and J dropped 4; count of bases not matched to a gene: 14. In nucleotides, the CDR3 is TGTGCCACCAGCAGTCCCCCGGGACAGGTGCGGGGTTACGAGCAGTACTTC. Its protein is CATSSPPGQVRGYEQYF.

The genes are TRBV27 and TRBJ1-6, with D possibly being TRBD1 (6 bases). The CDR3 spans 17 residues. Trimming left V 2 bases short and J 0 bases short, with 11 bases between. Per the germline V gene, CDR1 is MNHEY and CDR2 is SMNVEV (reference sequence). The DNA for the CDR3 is TGTGCCAGCAGTTTAGGACAGCCAAGCTCCTATAATTCACCCCTCCACTTT. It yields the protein CASSLGQPSSYNSPLHF.

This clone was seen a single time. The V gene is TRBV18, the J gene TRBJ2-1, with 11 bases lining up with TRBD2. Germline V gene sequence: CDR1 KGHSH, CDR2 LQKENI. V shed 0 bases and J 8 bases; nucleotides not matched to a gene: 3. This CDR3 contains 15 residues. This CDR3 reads CASSPPTSGADEQFF. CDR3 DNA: TGTGCCAGCTCACCACCGACTAGCGGGGCCGATGAGCAGTTCTTC.

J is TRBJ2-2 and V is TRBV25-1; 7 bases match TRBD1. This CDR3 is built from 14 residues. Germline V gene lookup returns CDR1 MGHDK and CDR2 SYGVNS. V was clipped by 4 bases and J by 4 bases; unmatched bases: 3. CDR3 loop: CASSGRDSTGELFF. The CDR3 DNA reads TGTGCCAGCAGTGGCCGGGACAGCACCGGGGAGCTGTTTTTT.

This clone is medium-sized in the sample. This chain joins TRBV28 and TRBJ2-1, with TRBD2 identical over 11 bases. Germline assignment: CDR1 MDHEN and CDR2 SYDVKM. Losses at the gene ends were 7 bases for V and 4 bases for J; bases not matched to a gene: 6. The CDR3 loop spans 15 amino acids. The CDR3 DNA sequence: TGTGCCAGCACTCTACTAGCGGGAGCGTACAATGAGCAGTTCTTC. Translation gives CASTLLAGAYNEQFF.